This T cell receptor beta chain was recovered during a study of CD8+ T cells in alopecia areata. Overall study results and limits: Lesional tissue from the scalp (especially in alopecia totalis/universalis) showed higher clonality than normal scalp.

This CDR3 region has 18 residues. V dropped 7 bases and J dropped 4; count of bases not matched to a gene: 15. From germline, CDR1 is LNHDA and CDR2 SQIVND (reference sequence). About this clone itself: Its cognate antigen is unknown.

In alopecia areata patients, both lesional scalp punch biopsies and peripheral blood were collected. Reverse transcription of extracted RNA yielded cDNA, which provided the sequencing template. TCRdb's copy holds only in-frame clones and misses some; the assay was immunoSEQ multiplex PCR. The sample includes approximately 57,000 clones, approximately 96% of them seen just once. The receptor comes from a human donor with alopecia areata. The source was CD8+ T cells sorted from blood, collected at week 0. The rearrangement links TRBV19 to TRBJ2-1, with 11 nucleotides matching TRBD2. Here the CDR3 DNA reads TGTGCCAGTACTATGGGTAGTAGCGGGGGGGTAGGATACAATGAGCAGTTCTTC. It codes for CASTMGSSGGVGYNEQFF. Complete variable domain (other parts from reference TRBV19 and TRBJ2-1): DGGITQSPKYLFRKEGQNVTLSCEQNLNHDAMYWYRQDPGQGLRLIYYSQIVNDFQKGDIAEGYSVSREKKESFPLTVTSAQKNPTAFYLCASTMGSSGGVGYNEQFFGPGTRLTVL.